This TCR beta chain was obtained from a study of blood T cell repertoires in COVID-19. For the study at large: Sample material is recorded as cDNA or gDNA derived from T cells, B-cell-depleted T cells, or PBMCs.

The CDR3 runs 13 residues. The germline CDR1 and CDR2 sequences are SGHDN and FVKESK. J was trimmed by 6 bases and V by 5 bases; bases with no gene match: 7. Original data processing: Nucleated cell counts were estimated from reference gene primer amplification. Repertoires were generated with immunoSEQ multiplex PCR, while TCRdb's copy carries only in-frame clones and drops some. That table furnishes V, J and clone size, whereas the DNA furnished D and trimming. The sample has 250,000 to 300,000 clones; 88% are singletons. The source is a woman in her twenties or thirties with COVID-19, enrolled during active disease. This chain uses TRBV14 with TRBJ2-7; 7 bases match TRBD2. Sequences were obtained from peripheral blood. This CDR3 is CASSWGGTGEQYF. The CDR3 region has the DNA TGTGCCAGCAGCTGGGGGGGGACCGGCGAGCAGTACTTC.